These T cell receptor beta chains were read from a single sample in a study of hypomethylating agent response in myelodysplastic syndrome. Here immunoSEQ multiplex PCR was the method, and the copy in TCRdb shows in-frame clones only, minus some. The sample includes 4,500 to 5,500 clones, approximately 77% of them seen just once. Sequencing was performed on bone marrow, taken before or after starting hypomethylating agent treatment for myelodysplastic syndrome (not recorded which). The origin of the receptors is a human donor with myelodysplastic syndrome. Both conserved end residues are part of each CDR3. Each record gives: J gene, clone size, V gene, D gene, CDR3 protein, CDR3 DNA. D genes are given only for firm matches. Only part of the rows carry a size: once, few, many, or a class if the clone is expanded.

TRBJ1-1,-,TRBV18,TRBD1,CASSPLRTGITEAFF,TGTGCCAGCTCACCCCTCCGGACAGGGATCACTGAAGCTTTCTTT
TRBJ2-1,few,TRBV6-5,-,CASSPRRGRVARFF,TGTGCCAGCAGTCCTCGACGGGGACGGGTAGCAAGGTTCTTC
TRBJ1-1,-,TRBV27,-,CASSLSIGGTEAFF,TGTGCCAGCAGTTTATCGATAGGGGGCACTGAAGCTTTCTTT
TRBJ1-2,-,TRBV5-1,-,CASTMDTTNYGYTF,TGCGCCAGCACAATGGACACTACTAACTATGGCTACACCTTC
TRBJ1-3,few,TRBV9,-,CASSVEGGGGNTIYF,TGTGCCAGCAGCGTAGAGGGGGGGGGCGGAAACACCATATATTTT
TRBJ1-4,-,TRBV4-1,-,CASSIGPGRLFF,TGCGCCAGCAGCATCGGGCCGGGGAGACTGTTTTTT
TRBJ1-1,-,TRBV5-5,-,CASSLGGIEAFF,TGTGCCAGCAGCTTAGGAGGGATTGAAGCTTTCTTT
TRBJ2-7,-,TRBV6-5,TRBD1,CASKPGQMSYEQYF,TGTGCCAGTAAACCGGGACAGATGTCCTACGAGCAGTACTTC
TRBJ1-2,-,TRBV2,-,CASSVRQHGYTF,TGTGCCAGCAGTGTTCGTCAGCATGGCTACACCTTC
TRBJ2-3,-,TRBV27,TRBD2,CASSPGLAGGGPYEDYTDTQYF,TGTGCCAGCAGTCCGGGACTAGCGGGAGGTGGTCCATACGAGGACTATACAGATACGCAGTATTTT
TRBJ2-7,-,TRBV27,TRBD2,CASSFGTSGARPQYEQYF,TGTGCCAGCAGTTTCGGGACTAGCGGGGCCCGTCCCCAATACGAGCAGTACTTC
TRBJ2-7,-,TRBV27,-,CASSIGTGSYEQYF,TGTGCCAGCAGTATCGGGACCGGCTCCTACGAGCAGTACTTC
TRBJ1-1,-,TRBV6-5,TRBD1,CASSYLSRDRATEAFF,TGTGCCAGCAGTTACTTATCCCGGGACAGGGCCACTGAAGCTTTCTTT
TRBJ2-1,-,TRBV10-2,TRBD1,CASRRTGSYNEQFF,TGCGCCAGCAGGCGGACAGGCTCCTACAATGAGCAGTTCTTC
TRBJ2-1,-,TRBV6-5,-,CASSLTSASSYNEQFF,TGTGCCAGCAGTTTGACCTCCGCTAGCTCCTACAATGAGCAGTTCTTC
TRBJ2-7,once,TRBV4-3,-,CASSQEWDGIYEQYF,TGCGCCAGCAGCCAAGAATGGGACGGCATCTACGAGCAGTACTTC
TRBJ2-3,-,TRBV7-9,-,CASSLVKGFGSDTQYF,TGTGCCAGCAGCTTAGTAAAGGGGTTCGGGTCAGATACGCAATATTTT
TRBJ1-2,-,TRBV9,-,CASSDEATGPRQGYTF,TGTGCCAGCAGCGATGAAGCCACAGGACCCCGCCAAGGCTACACCTTC
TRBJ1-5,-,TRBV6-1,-,CASSSPALGNQPQHF,TGTGCCAGCAGTTCTCCCGCCCTCGGCAATCAGCCCCAGCATTTT
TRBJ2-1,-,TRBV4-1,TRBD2,CASSQDRTAGGQNEQFF,TGCGCCAGCAGCCAAGATAGGACAGCGGGGGGTCAGAATGAGCAGTTCTTC
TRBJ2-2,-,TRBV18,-,CASSPKQDGELFF,TGTGCCAGCTCACCAAAACAGGACGGGGAGCTGTTTTTT
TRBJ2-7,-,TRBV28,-,CASSLGDNSYEQYF,TGTGCCAGCAGTTTAGGGGACAACTCCTACGAGCAGTACTTC
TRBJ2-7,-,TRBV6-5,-,CASSPFSHEQYF,TGTGCCAGCAGCCCTTTTTCCCACGAGCAGTACTTC
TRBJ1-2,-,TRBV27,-,CASSYDRRPIGGYTF,TGTGCCAGCAGTTACGACAGGAGACCTATAGGTGGCTACACCTTC
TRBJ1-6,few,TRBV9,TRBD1,CASSVGQHNSPLHF,TGTGCCAGCAGCGTGGGACAGCATAATTCACCCCTCCACTTT
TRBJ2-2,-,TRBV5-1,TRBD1,CASSLRTGGTGELFF,TGCGCCAGCAGCTTACGGACAGGGGGCACCGGGGAGCTGTTTTTT
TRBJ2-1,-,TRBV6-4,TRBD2,CASSTSAVSYNEQFF,TGTGCCAGCAGTACTAGCGCTGTATCCTACAATGAGCAGTTCTTC
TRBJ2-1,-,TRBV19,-,CASSNPRGNNEQFF,TGTGCCAGTAGTAACCCGAGGGGGAACAATGAGCAGTTCTTC
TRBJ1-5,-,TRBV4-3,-,CASSLTTGTNQPQHF,TGCGCCAGCAGCCTCACGACGGGCACCAATCAGCCCCAGCATTTT
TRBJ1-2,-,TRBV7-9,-,CASSLTTNYGYTF,TGTGCCAGCAGTCTGACGACTAACTATGGCTACACCTTC
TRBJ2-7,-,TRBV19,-,CASSRETGITYEQYF,TGTGCCAGTAGTCGGGAGACAGGGATTACCTACGAGCAGTACTTC
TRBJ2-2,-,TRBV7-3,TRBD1,CASSSTGAGELFF,TGTGCCAGCAGCTCAACAGGGGCCGGGGAGCTGTTTTTT
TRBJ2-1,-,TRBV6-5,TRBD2,CASRRPGLAVNEQFF,TGTGCCAGCAGGCGACCGGGACTAGCGGTGAATGAGCAGTTCTTC
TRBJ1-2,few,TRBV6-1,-,CASSQGTAAPNYGYTF,TGTGCCAGCAGTCAAGGGACCGCTGCCCCTAACTATGGCTACACCTTC
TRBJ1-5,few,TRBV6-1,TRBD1,CASCTGGDQPQHF,TGTGCCAGCTGCACAGGGGGCGATCAGCCCCAGCATTTT
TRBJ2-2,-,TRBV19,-,CASSISRATGELFF,TGTGCCAGTAGTATTAGCAGGGCAACCGGGGAGCTGTTTTTT
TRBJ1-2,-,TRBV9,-,CASTRNRANYGYTF,TGTGCCAGCACTCGGAACAGAGCTAACTATGGCTACACCTTC
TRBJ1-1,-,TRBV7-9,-,CASSLPSGTAWKAFF,TGTGCCAGCAGCCTCCCGAGTGGAACCGCCTGGAAAGCTTTCTTT
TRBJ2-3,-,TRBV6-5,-,CASSWRDHTDTQYF,TGTGCCAGCAGTTGGCGGGACCACACAGATACGCAGTATTTT
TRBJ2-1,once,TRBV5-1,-,CASSLDPGLEYNEQFF,TGCGCCAGCAGCTTGGACCCGGGACTGGAATACAATGAGCAGTTCTTC
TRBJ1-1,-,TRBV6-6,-,CASRTDGTNTEAFF,TGTGCCAGCAGGACGGACGGAACGAACACTGAAGCTTTCTTT
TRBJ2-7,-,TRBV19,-,CASSIGPLESNEQYF,TGTGCCAGTAGTATAGGCCCCCTAGAATCCAACGAGCAGTACTTC
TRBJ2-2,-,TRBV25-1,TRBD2,CASSEAGETGELFF,TGTGCCAGCAGTGAAGCGGGAGAGACCGGGGAGCTGTTTTTT
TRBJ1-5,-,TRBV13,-,CASSKSPESNQPQHF,TGTGCCAGCAGTAAAAGTCCGGAGAGCAATCAGCCCCAGCATTTT
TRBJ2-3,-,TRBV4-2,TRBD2,CASSTRLAGGLTDTQYF,TGTGCCAGCAGCACCCGACTAGCGGGAGGACTCACAGATACGCAGTATTTT
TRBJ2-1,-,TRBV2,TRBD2,CASRLGRESRQFF,TGTGCCAGCCGGTTGGGGAGGGAAAGCAGGCAGTTCTTC
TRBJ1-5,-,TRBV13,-,CASSQRAGKSSNQPQHF,TGTGCCAGCAGCCAGCGGGCGGGGAAAAGTAGCAATCAGCCCCAGCATTTT
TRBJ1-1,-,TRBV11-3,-,CASSSQGPEAFF,TGTGCCAGCAGCTCCCAGGGTCCTGAAGCTTTCTTT
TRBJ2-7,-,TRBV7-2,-,CASSWGGGKQYF,TGTGCCAGCAGTTGGGGAGGGGGTAAGCAGTACTTC
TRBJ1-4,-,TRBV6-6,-,CASTQDQKLFF,TGTGCCAGCACTCAAGATCAGAAACTGTTTTTT
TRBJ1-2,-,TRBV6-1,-,CASSERKNYGYTF,TGTGCCAGCAGTGAGAGGAAAAACTATGGCTACACCTTC
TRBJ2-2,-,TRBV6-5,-,CASSYSFTGGGGELFF,TGTGCCAGCAGTTACTCCTTTACCGGGGGCGGCGGGGAGCTGTTTTTT
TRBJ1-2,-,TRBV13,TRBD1,CASSLGLGQTNYGYTF,TGTGCCAGCAGCTTAGGCCTGGGACAGACAAACTATGGCTACACCTTC
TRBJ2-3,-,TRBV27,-,CASSLGVTDTQYF,TGTGCCAGCAGTTTAGGGGTGACAGATACGCAGTATTTT
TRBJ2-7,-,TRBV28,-,CASSIDSSYEQYF,TGTGCCAGCAGTATCGACTCCAGCTACGAGCAGTACTTC
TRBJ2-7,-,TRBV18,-,CASSPTAGVRYEQYF,TGTGCCAGCTCACCAACGGCAGGGGTAAGGTACGAGCAGTACTTC
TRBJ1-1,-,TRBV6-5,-,CASSYEAWSRVFF,TGTGCCAGCAGTTACGAGGCTTGGTCGAGGGTTTTCTTT
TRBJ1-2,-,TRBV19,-,CASSIAPPQGRGYGYTF,TGTGCCAGTAGTATAGCTCCCCCTCAGGGGCGAGGATATGGCTACACCTTC